The 9 T cell receptor beta chains below were found in one sample sequenced in a study of T-cell reconstitution after alpha-beta-depleted transplantation in children. A library of TCRbeta sequences, prepared with unique molecular identifiers, was generated. TCRdb processed the PCR reads anew with MiXCR; each CDR3 protein has one entry. The profile shows 780,000 or so distinct CDR3 sequences, 15% to 20% of them singletons. The material was PBMCs, mostly from graft donor cells, obtained 360 days after TCRalphabeta/CD19-depleted stem cell transplant. The receptors here all came from a male patient between 10 and 17 years old who had a stem cell transplant for acute lymphoblastic leukemia, so the T cells may come from the graft donor.

This chain connects TRBV11-2 to TRBJ2-7; the match to TRBD2 covers 9 bases. The CDR3 length is 15 residues. The junction had 10 bases not matched to a gene; V was cut back by 4 bases and J by 6 bases. Germline CDR1 SGHAT, CDR2 FQNNGV. Here the CDR3 DNA reads TGTGCCAGCAGCTCCCTAGCGGGAAAGGGCCTCGAGCAGTACTTC. Translating it yields CASSSLAGKGLEQYF. Full variable domain (outside the CDR3, taken from reference TRBV11-2 and TRBJ2-7): EAGVAQSPRYKIIEKRQSVAFWCNPISGHATLYWYQQILGQGPKLLIQFQNNGVVDDSQLPKDRFSAERLKGVDSTLKIQPAKLEDSAVYLCASSSLAGKGLEQYFGPGTRLTVT.

This clonotype was counted only a few times. The J gene is TRBJ2-2, the V gene TRBV20-1, with D perhaps being TRBD1 or TRBD2 (5 bases each). This CDR3 has 15 residues. V was pared by 0 bases and J by 2 bases, with 10 bases between. Germline V gives CDR1 DFQATT, CDR2 SNEGSKA (reference sequence). In nucleotides, the CDR3 is TGCAGTGCTAGAGATTGGGACGAAAACACCGGGGAGCTGTTTTTT. Protein product: CSARDWDENTGELFF.

The chain joins TRBV5-1 to TRBJ2-3; 11 nucleotides agree with TRBD2. Germline values: CDR1 SGHRS, CDR2 YFSETQ. V shed 4 bases and J 4 bases; nucleotides not matched to a gene: 8. The length of the CDR3 is 16 residues. The CDR3 loop reads CASSRLAGPGPDTQYF. The CDR3 DNA sequence: TGCGCCAGCAGCCGACTAGCGGGACCCGGCCCAGATACGCAGTATTTT.

This clonotype was recorded at least ten times. The chain carries TRBV7-6 and TRBJ2-2, with TRBD2 matching 8 bases. Trimming removed 5 bases from V and 5 bases from J; junction bases left unmatched: 4. CDR1 is SGHVS and CDR2 is FNYEAQ in the germline V gene. This CDR3 is 14 amino acids long. The DNA of the CDR3 is TGTGCCAGCAGCCCCGGGGGGGTGACCGGGGAGCTGTTTTTT. Protein: CASSPGGVTGELFF. The complete variable domain, with remaining parts taken from reference TRBV7-6 and TRBJ2-2, reads GAGVSQSPRYKVTKRGQDVALRCDPISGHVSLYWYRQALGQGPEFLTYFNYEAQQDKSGLPNDRFSAERPEGSISTLTIQRTEQRDSAMYRCASSPGGVTGELFFGEGSRLTVL.

The chain couples TRBV5-1 to TRBJ2-5; D is unclear. The CDR3 spans 13 residues. Deletions cut 3 bases from V and 5 bases from J, with 11 bases between. Germline V gene lookup returns CDR1 SGHRS and CDR2 YFSETQ. Written as DNA, the CDR3 is TGCGCCAGCAGCTCGCCCCTTCTGGAGACCCAGTACTTC. This encodes CASSSPLLETQYF.

The chain joins TRBV9 to TRBJ2-1, with 8 bases matching TRBD2. The CDR3 is 16 residues long. Germline V CDR1 and CDR2: SGDLS, YYNGEE. V lost 0 bases, J lost 9 bases, and 11 bases stayed unmatched. This CDR3 reads CASSVVSGLALREQFF. In DNA form, the CDR3 reads TGTGCCAGCAGCGTAGTAAGCGGACTAGCTTTGCGTGAGCAGTTCTTC.

This clonotype came up a few times. V usage is TRBV27 and J usage is TRBJ2-7, with 11 bases lining up with TRBD1. The germline gives CDR1 MNHEY, CDR2 SMNVEV (reference sequence). Losses at the gene ends were 6 bases for V and 3 bases for J; bases not matched to a gene: 10. This CDR3 is built from 16 residues. CDR3 sequence reads: CASSRYPGQGDYEQYF. CDR3 in DNA: TGTGCCAGCAGCCGATACCCGGGACAGGGGGACTACGAGCAGTACTTC.

This clonotype was recorded a few times. This chain joins TRBV7-9 and TRBJ2-7; D ambiguous. Per the germline V gene, CDR1 is SEHNR and CDR2 is FQNEAQ (reference sequence). The CDR3 runs 13 residues. Trimming cost V 6 bases and J 4 bases, with 13 bases left between them. CDR3 sequence reads: CASREWDSYEQYF. CDR3 nucleotides: TGTGCCAGCAGGGAGTGGGATTCATACGAGCAGTACTTC.

With regard to this clonotype: One end of the junction fails to match germline, which may point to a read error. This chain links TRBV4-1 with TRBJ2-7, with D maybe TRBD1 (5 bases). The CDR3 consists of 13 residues. The germline CDR1 and CDR2 sequences are MGHRA and YSYEKL. CDR3 residues: CASGQGAHYEQYF. CDR3 sequence (DNA): TGCGCCAGCGGCCAGGGTGCGCACTACGAGCAGTACTTC.